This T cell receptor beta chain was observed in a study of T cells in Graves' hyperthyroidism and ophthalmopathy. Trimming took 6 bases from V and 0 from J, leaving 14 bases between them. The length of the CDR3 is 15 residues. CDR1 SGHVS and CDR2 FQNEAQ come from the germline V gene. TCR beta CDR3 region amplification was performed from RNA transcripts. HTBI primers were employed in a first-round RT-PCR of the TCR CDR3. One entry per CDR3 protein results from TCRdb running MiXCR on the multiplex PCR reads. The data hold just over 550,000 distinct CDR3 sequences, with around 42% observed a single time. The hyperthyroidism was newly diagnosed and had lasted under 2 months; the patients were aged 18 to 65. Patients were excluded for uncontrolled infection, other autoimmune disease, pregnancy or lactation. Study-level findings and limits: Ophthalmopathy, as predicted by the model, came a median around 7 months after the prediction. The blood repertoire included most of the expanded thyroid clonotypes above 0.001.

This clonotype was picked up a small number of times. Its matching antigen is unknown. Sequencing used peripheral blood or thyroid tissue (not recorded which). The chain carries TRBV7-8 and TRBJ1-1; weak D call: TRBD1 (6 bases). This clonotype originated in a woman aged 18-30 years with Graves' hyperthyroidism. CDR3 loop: CASSFAGAMNTEAFF. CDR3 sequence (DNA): TGTGCCAGCAGTTTTGCGGGGGCAATGAACACTGAAGCTTTCTTT.